A selection of T cell receptor beta chains follows, all from one sample in a study of shared clonotypes between healthy human individuals. Produced via immunoSEQ multiplex PCR; TCRdb's table is partial and in-frame only. The table shows 2 million to 2.5 million clones, with over 85% occurring only once. Sequencing input: naive CD4+ T cells from PBMCs. The source of these receptors is a man aged 18-30 years in good health. Some clones in this sample may be carry-over from other donors' samples. Each CDR3 is given with its conserved first and last residue. Each record gives: J gene, V gene, CDR3 protein.

>TRBJ1-5|TRBV5-1
CASSLDGRGGFQPQHF
>TRBJ2-1|TRBV7-2
CAIRTESSYNEQFF
>TRBJ2-3|TRBV4-2
CASSQGGSGSTDTQYF
>TRBJ2-7|TRBV19
CASSIRDSTYEQYF
>TRBJ2-1|TRBV29-1
CSLTGPGEQFF
>TRBJ1-4|TRBV28
CATKSFQGLEKLFF
>TRBJ1-1|TRBV7-2
CASSLVWGLMNTEAFF
>TRBJ2-3|TRBV11-1
CASSPPRARGGGSTDTQYF
>TRBJ2-2|TRBV15
CATSRDFDRSSVTGELFF
>TRBJ2-1|TRBV25-1
CASSEFELSVGNEQFF
>TRBJ1-1|TRBV7-2
CASSPEGLDEAFF
>TRBJ1-1|TRBV27
CASHPVRGHGTEAFF
>TRBJ2-3|TRBV5-5
CASSYFQGSTDTQYF
>TRBJ2-7|TRBV7-8
CASSLDRSSSYEQYF
>TRBJ2-5|TRBV28
CASKGSLETQYF
>TRBJ2-7|TRBV7-3
CASSTRTSGRDEQYF
>TRBJ2-7|TRBV18
CASSPPAAYEQYF
>TRBJ2-7|TRBV9
CASSAGLAGYEQYF
>TRBJ1-4|TRBV19
CASSIGQGLVNEKLFF
>TRBJ2-1|TRBV27
CASSLQGASYNEQFF
>TRBJ2-7|TRBV9
CASSVEGAGFYEQYF
>TRBJ2-1|TRBV7-9
CASSWDGAASYNEQFF
>TRBJ1-1|TRBV28
CASRYGWGENTEAFF
>TRBJ2-1|TRBV7-9
CASSPLPFGGSSYNEQFF
>TRBJ1-5|TRBV7-3
CASSPRRASNQPQHF
>TRBJ2-7|TRBV7-9
CASSLVPSYEQYF
>TRBJ2-7|TRBV9
CASSAGASGTLQYF
>TRBJ2-2|TRBV9
CASSVDANTGELFF
>TRBJ2-1|TRBV29-1
CSWREGSEFF
>TRBJ1-4|TRBV6-5
CASSWDRINEKLFF
>TRBJ2-7|TRBV6-1
CASSTDGSYEQYF
>TRBJ1-1|TRBV9
CASSALLTEATEAFF
>TRBJ2-1|TRBV6-5
CASNGLAGDGDEQFF
>TRBJ2-1|TRBV6-5
CASSRGGPTYNEQFF
>TRBJ1-2|TRBV6-5
CASSPDRKRNYGYTF
>TRBJ2-7|TRBV28
CASRFQGGEYEQYF
>TRBJ2-1|TRBV6-4
CASPGREGLRNEQFF
>TRBJ1-1|TRBV4-1
CASSQPRGEAFF
>TRBJ1-2|TRBV4-3
CASSQVTGLPYGYTF
>TRBJ1-5|TRBV27
CASSLSTNNQPQHF
>TRBJ1-5|TRBV27
CASSFGTGGSNQPQHF
>TRBJ2-1|TRBV5-1
CASSLGSGASYNEQFF
>TRBJ2-5|TRBV5-1
CASSPVPGPGETQYF
>TRBJ1-1|TRBV5-6
CASSQGQIMNTEAFF
>TRBJ2-7|TRBV7-2
CASSLGYASYEQYF
>TRBJ2-5|TRBV5-4
CASSLAGGTSGRAETQYF
>TRBJ2-3|TRBV5-4
CASTLGGRAKGTDTQYF
>TRBJ1-4|TRBV2
CASNKGQGVELFF
>TRBJ1-2|TRBV19
CASSPTGGIYGYTF
>TRBJ1-3|TRBV6-6
CASSYSMGNTIYF
>TRBJ1-4|TRBV2
CASSDRVSNEKLFF
>TRBJ2-7|TRBV2
CAIRTGVYEQYF
>TRBJ2-2|TRBV9
CASSLMGGGGSTGELFF
>TRBJ2-5|TRBV7-2
CASSLVKASGSRETQYF
>TRBJ2-1|TRBV7-3
CASSPGLAPYNEQFF
>TRBJ2-3|TRBV6-1
CASSESGRYTDTQYF
>TRBJ2-1|TRBV2
CASIYSPTRNEQFF